This T cell receptor (beta chain) is drawn from a study of identical twins. TCRdb reanalysed the 5' RACE reads using MiXCR and keeps one entry per CDR3 protein. The table shows under 400,000 distinct CDR3 sequences, with 9% to 10% occurring only once. The CDR3 length is 14 residues. Losses at the gene ends were 6 bases for V and 9 bases for J; bases not matched to a gene: 6. CDR1 MNHEY and CDR2 SVGAGI come from the germline V gene. This TCR was sampled from a woman in her forties or fifties in good health. The chain has TRBV6-5 and TRBJ1-6; 9 bases are a match to TRBD1. Sequencing used naive T cells sorted from blood. In DNA, the CDR3 is TGTGCCAGCAGATTCGGGACAGGGACTTCACCCCTCCACTTT. Amino acids: CASRFGTGTSPLHF.